This T cell receptor (beta chain) comes out of a study of CD8 T cells in Susac syndrome. This CDR3 spans 18 amino acids. Germline V gene lookup returns CDR1 DFQATT and CDR2 SNEGSKA (reference sequence). With 3 bases removed from V and 2 bases from J, the gap between germline ends came to 24 bases. Roughly 0.45 to 1 ug RNA was reverse transcribed with random hexamers. TCRdb ran MiXCR on the immunoSEQ multiplex PCR reads and lists one entry per CDR3 protein. The sample contains 200,000 to 250,000 distinct CDR3 sequences, around nine tenths of which appear only once. Source material: CD8+ T cells from PBMCs. This TCR derives from a human donor with multiple sclerosis. The rearrangement joins TRBV20-1 to TRBJ2-3, with D possibly matching TRBD2 (7 bases). The DNA of the CDR3 is TGCAGTGCTAGTCACCTTGGGAAGGAGGGGGACTACACAGATACGCAGTATTTT. Translating it yields CSASHLGKEGDYTDTQYF.